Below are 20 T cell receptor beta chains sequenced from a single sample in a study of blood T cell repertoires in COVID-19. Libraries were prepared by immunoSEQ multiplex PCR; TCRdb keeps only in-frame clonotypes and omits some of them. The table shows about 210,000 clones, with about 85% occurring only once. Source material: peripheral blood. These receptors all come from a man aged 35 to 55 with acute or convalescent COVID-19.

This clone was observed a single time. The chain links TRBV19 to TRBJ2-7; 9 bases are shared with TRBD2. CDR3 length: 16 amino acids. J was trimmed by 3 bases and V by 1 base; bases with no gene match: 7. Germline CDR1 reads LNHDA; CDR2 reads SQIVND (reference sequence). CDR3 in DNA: TGTGCCAGTAGTATAGCAGCTAGCGGGGTGATCTACGAGCAGTACTTC. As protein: CASSIAASGVIYEQYF.

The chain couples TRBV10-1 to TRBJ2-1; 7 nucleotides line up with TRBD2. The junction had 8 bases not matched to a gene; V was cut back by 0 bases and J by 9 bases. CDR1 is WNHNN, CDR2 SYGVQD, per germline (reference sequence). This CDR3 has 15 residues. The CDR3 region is CASSESSGGGSEQFF. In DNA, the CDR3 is TGCGCCAGCAGTGAGTCCAGTGGGGGAGGGAGTGAGCAGTTCTTC.

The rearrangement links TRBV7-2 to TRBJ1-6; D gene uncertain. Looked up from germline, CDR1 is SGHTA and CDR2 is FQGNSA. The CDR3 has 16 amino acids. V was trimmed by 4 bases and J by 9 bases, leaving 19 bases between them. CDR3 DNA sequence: TGTGCCAGCAGCTCACAACCCCCGGGGTACGTTTCACCCCTCCACTTT. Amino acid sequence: CASSSQPPGYVSPLHF.

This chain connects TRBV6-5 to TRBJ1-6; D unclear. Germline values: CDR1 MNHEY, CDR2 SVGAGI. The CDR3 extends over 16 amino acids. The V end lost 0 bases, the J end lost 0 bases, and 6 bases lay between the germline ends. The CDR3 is CASSYSMSSYNSPLHF. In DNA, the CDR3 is TGTGCCAGCAGTTACTCCATGAGCTCCTATAATTCACCCCTCCACTTT.

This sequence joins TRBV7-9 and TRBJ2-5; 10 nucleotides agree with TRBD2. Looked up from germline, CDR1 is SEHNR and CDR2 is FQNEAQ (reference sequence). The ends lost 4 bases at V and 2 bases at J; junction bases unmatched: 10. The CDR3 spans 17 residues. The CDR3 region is CASSSQASGSWQETQYF. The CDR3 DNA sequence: TGTGCCAGCAGCTCCCAGGCTAGCGGGAGTTGGCAAGAGACCCAGTACTTC.

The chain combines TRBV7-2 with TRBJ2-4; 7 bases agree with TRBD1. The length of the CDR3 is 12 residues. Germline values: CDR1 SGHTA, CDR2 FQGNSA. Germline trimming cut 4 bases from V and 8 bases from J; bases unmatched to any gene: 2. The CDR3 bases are TGTGCCAGCAGCTCCGACAGGGACATTCAGTACTTC. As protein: CASSSDRDIQYF.

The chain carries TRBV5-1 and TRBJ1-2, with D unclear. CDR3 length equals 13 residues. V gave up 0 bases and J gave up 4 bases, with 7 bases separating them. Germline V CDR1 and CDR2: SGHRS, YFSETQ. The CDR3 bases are TGCGCCAGCAGCTTGGGGGCTTTCTATGGCTACACCTTC. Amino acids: CASSLGAFYGYTF.

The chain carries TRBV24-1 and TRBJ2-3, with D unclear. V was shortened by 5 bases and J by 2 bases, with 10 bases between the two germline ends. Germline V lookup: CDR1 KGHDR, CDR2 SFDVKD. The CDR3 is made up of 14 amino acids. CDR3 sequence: CATSGGRPTDTQYF. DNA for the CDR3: TGTGCCACCAGTGGCGGAAGGCCCACAGATACGCAGTATTTT.

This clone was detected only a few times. The CDR3 here is CASSLVRQGANSPLHF. The DNA of the CDR3 is TGCGCCAGCAGCTTGGTACGACAGGGGGCCAATTCACCCCTCCACTTT. The chain uses TRBV5-1 and TRBJ1-6; the match to TRBD1 covers 10 bases. CDR1 is SGHRS and CDR2 is YFSETQ in the germline V gene. The CDR3 extends over 16 amino acids. Unmatched junction bases numbered 4, after V lost 0 bases and J lost 7 bases.

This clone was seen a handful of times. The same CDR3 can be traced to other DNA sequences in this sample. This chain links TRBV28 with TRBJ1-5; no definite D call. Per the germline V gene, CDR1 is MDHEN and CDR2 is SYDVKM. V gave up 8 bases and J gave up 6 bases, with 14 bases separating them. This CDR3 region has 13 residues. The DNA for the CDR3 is TGTGCCAGCCATTTGAGGGTGGGTCAGCCCCAGCATTTT. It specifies CASHLRVGQPQHF.

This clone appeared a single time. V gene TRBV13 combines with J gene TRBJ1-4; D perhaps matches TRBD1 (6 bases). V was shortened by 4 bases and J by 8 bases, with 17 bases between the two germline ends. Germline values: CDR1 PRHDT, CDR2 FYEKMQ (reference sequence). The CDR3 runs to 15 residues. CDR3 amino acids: CASSSQWGHGEKLFF. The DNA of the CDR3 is TGTGCCAGCAGCTCCCAATGGGGACATGGGGAAAAACTGTTTTTT.

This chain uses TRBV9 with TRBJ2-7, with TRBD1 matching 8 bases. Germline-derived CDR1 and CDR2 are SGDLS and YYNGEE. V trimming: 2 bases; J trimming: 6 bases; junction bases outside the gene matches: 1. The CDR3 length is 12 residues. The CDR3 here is CASSVGQGEQYF. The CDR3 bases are TGTGCCAGCAGCGTCGGACAGGGCGAGCAGTACTTC.

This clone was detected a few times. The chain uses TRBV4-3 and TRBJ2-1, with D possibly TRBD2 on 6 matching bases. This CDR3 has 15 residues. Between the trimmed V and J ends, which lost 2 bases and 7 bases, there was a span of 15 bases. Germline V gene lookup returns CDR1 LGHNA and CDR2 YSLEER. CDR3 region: CASSQLSGTLNEQFF. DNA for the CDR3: TGCGCCAGCAGCCAATTATCCGGGACTTTGAATGAGCAGTTCTTC.

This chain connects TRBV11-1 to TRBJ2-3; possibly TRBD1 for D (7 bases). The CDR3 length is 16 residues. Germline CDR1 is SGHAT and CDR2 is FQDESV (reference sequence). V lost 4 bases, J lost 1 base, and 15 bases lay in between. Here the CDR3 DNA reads TGTGCCAGCAGCTCCCGACAGGGAGGAGGCACAGATACGCAGTATTTT. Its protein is CASSSRQGGGTDTQYF. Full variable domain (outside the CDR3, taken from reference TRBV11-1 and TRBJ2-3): EAEVAQSPRYKITEKSQAVAFWCDPISGHATLYWYRQILGQGPELLVQFQDESVVDDSQLPKDRFSAERLKGVDSTLKIQPAELGDSAMYLCASSSRQGGGTDTQYFGPGTRLTVL.

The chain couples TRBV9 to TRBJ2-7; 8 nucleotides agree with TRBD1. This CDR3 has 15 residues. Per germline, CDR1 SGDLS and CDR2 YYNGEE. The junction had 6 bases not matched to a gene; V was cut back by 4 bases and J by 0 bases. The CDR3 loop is CASSISTGASYEQYF. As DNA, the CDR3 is TGTGCCAGCAGCATCTCGACAGGGGCCTCCTACGAGCAGTACTTC.

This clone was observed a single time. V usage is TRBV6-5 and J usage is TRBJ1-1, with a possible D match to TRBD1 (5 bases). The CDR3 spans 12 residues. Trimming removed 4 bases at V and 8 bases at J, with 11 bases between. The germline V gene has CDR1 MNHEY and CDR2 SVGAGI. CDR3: CASSSGWSEAFF. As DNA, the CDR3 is TGTGCCAGCAGTTCAGGGTGGTCCGAAGCTTTCTTT.

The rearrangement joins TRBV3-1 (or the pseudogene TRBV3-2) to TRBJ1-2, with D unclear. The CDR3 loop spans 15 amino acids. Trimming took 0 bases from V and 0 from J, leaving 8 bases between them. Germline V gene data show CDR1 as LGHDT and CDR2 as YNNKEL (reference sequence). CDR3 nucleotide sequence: TGTGCCAGCAGCCAAGATTCGTCAGCTAACTATGGCTACACCTTC. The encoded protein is CASSQDSSANYGYTF.

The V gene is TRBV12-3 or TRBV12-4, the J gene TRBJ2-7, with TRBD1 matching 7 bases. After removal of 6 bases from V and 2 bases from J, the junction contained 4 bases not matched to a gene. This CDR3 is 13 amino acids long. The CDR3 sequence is CASSPGQTYEQYF. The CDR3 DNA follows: TGTGCCAGCAGCCCGGGACAGACCTACGAGCAGTACTTC.

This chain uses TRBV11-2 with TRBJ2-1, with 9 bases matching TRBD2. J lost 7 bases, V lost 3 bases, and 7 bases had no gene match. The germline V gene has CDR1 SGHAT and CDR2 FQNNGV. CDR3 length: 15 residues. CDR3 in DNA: TGTGCCAGCAGCTTGAGGGGCGGGAGGGCAAATGAGCAGTTCTTC. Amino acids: CASSLRGGRANEQFF.

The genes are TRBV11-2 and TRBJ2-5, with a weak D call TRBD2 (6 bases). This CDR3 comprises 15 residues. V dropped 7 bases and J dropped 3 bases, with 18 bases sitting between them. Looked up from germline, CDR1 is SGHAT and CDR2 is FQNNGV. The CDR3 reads CASTYQVGRKETQYF. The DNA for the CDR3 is TGTGCCAGCACCTACCAGGTCGGGAGAAAAGAGACCCAGTACTTC. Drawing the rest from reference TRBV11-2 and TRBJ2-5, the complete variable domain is EAGVAQSPRYKIIEKRQSVAFWCNPISGHATLYWYQQILGQGPKLLIQFQNNGVVDDSQLPKDRFSAERLKGVDSTLKIQPAKLEDSAVYLCASTYQVGRKETQYFGPGTRLLVL.